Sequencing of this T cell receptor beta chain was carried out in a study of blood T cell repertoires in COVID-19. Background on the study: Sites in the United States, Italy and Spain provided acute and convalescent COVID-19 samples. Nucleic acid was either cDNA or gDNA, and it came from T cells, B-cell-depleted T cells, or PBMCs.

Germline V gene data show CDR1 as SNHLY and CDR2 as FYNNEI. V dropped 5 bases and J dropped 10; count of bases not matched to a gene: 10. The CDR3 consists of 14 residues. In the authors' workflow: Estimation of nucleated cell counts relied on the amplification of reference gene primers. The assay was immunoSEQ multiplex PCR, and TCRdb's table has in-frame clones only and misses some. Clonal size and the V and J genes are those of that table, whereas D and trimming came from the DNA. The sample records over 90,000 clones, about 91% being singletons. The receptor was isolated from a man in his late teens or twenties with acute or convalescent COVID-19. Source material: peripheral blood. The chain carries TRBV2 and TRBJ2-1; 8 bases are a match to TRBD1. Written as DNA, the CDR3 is TGTGCCAGCAGTCGAATGACAGGGGTGGGGGAGCAGTTCTTC. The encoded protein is CASSRMTGVGEQFF. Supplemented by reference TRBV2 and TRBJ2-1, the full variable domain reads EPEVTQTPSHQVTQMGQEVILRCVPISNHLYFYWYRQILGQKVEFLVSFYNNEISEKSEIFDDQFSVERPDGSNFTLKIRSTKLEDSAMYFCASSRMTGVGEQFFGPGTRLTVL.